The 10 T cell receptor beta chains below all came from one sample that was sequenced in a study of blood T cell repertoires in COVID-19. Sequenced by immunoSEQ multiplex PCR; TCRdb stores in-frame clones only, minus some. The repertoire holds roughly 77,000 clones, with approximately 90% as singletons. Sequencing was done on a sample of peripheral blood. The receptors originated from a man aged 45-65 years with active COVID-19.

This clone has just one count. The chain uses TRBV7-9 and TRBJ2-7; 7 nucleotides agree with TRBD1. Germline values: CDR1 SEHNR, CDR2 FQNEAQ (reference sequence). V was pared by 6 bases and J by 3 bases, with 5 bases of the junction left unmatched. The CDR3 extends over 13 amino acids. CDR3 in amino acids: CASSNTGDYEQYF. CDR3 coding DNA: TGTGCCAGCAGTAATACAGGGGACTACGAGCAGTACTTC.

V gene TRBV12-5 combines with J gene TRBJ1-3; D gene uncertain. Trimming removed 3 bases at V and 1 base at J, with 13 bases between. This CDR3 has 16 amino acids. Germline V CDR1 and CDR2: LGHNT, FRNRAP. CDR3 protein: CASGFYLYRSGNTIYF. CDR3 coding DNA: TGTGCTAGTGGTTTCTACCTTTACAGATCTGGAAACACCATATATTTT.

The rearrangement joins TRBV4-3 to TRBJ2-3; D might be TRBD1 (6 bases). This CDR3 spans 17 amino acids. V shed 2 bases and J shed 2 bases, with 17 bases lying between them. Germline V gene sequence: CDR1 LGHNA, CDR2 YSLEER. The CDR3 nucleotides read TGCGCCAGCAGCCAATTTATGCTCTCAGGGGCCACAGATACGCAGTATTTT. Translated: CASSQFMLSGATDTQYF.

The rearrangement uses TRBV29-1 and TRBJ2-2; 9 nucleotides agree with TRBD1. V lost 7 bases and J lost 6; bases outside the gene matches: 18. Germline values: CDR1 SQVTM, CDR2 ANQGSEA. The CDR3 spans 17 residues. CDR3 amino acids: CSAGRQGVSGVAGELFF. For the CDR3, the DNA is TGCAGCGCGGGGCGACAGGGGGTGTCTGGTGTAGCCGGGGAGCTGTTTTTT.

V usage is TRBV29-1 and J usage is TRBJ2-7; TRBD1 matches 7 bases. The CDR3 is made up of 13 amino acids. Germline CDR1 SQVTM, CDR2 ANQGSEA. V gave up 6 bases and J gave up 3 bases; unmatched junction bases: 8. CDR3 sequence: CSVRAGTVYEQYF. The DNA for the CDR3 is TGCAGCGTAAGAGCCGGGACAGTCTACGAGCAGTACTTC.

The chain is built from TRBV30 and TRBJ2-7; perhaps TRBD2 as D (5 bases). Germline V lookup: CDR1 GTSNPN, CDR2 SVGIG (reference sequence). V dropped 0 bases and J dropped 4 bases, with 7 bases sitting between them. The CDR3 runs to 12 residues. CDR3 sequence: CAWSVRGYEQYF. The CDR3 DNA reads as TGTGCCTGGAGTGTACGAGGGTACGAGCAGTACTTC.

The chain combines TRBV7-9 with TRBJ2-2, with D maybe TRBD2 (6 bases). Deletions cut 4 bases from V and 5 bases from J, with 8 bases between. The CDR3 is 13 amino acids. Looked up from germline, CDR1 is SEHNR and CDR2 is FQNEAQ (reference sequence). CDR3 nucleotides: TGTGCCAGCAGCTCCCGGGGGACCGGGGAGCTGTTTTTT. Translated: CASSSRGTGELFF.

This clone qualifies as medium-sized. This chain joins TRBV25-1 and TRBJ2-2; D not certain. Germline CDR1 MGHDK, CDR2 SYGVNS. CDR3 length equals 14 residues. The ends were cut back, 3 bases at V and 2 bases at J, with 7 bases in the middle. CDR3 nucleotide sequence: TGTGCCAGCAGTGAGGCATTAAACACCGGGGAGCTGTTTTTT. Translation gives CASSEALNTGELFF.

The genes are TRBV9 and TRBJ1-2, with 10 bases lining up with TRBD1. Per germline, CDR1 SGDLS and CDR2 YYNGEE. The CDR3 covers 15 residues. After removal of 0 bases from V and 6 bases from J, the junction contained 5 bases not matched to a gene. This CDR3 is CASSVGGQGVDGYTF. The CDR3 DNA sequence: TGTGCCAGCAGCGTAGGCGGACAGGGGGTTGATGGCTACACCTTC. The full variable domain, with the rest looked up from reference TRBV9 and TRBJ1-2, is DSGVTQTPKHLITATGQRVTLRCSPRSGDLSVYWYQQSLDQGLQFLIQYYNGEERAKGNILERFSAQQFPDLHSELNLSSLELGDSALYFCASSVGGQGVDGYTFGSGTRLTVV.

The chain has TRBV7-2 and TRBJ1-6; 8 nucleotides match TRBD1. Germline-derived CDR1 and CDR2 are SGHTA and FQGNSA. This CDR3 region has 14 residues. The trim removed 6 bases at V and 9 bases at J, leaving 7 bases unmatched. The CDR3 DNA reads TGTGCCAGCAGGACAGGGGTTGGCAGTTCACCCCTCCACTTT. This sequence encodes CASRTGVGSSPLHF.